These 15 T cell receptor beta chains originate from one sample sequenced in a study of vaccination effects on CD4 cells after COVID-19. Before any sequencing was done, the ViraFEST assay used viral peptide pools to expand antigen-specific CD4+ T cells. Culture proceeded for 9 to 11 days, and CD4+ T cells were then isolated. A positive SARS-CoV-2 PCR test fell between March and December 2020. The participants, recipients of two vaccine doses, got either BNT162b2 or mRNA-1273. These TCRs are of unknown antigen specificity. Some clones are missing from TCRdb's copy, which holds only in-frame ones; the method was immunoSEQ multiplex PCR. Found here are 11,000 to 15,000 clones, around three quarters of them singletons; the top ten hold less than 20%. The sample was CD4+ T cells from PBMCs cultured with SARS-CoV-2 spike peptides, taken after COVID-19 vaccination. The source is a human donor who had a prior SARS-CoV-2 infection.

This sequence joins TRBV6-5 and TRBJ2-3, with 10 bases aligning to TRBD2. The CDR3 covers 16 residues. V trimming: 0 bases; J trimming: 0 bases; junction bases outside the gene matches: 0. Germline V gene data show CDR1 as MNHEY and CDR2 as SVGAGI. The CDR3 sequence: CASSYSGLASTDTQYF. CDR3 DNA: TGTGCCAGCAGTTACTCGGGACTAGCGAGCACAGATACGCAGTATTTT.

The chain couples TRBV6-5 to TRBJ2-7, with a tentative D call TRBD2 (5 bases). Per germline, CDR1 MNHEY and CDR2 SVGAGI. The CDR3 totals 13 residues. V lost 7 bases, J lost 2 bases, and 12 bases lay in between. This CDR3 reads CASKRGGPYEQYF. The CDR3 coding sequence is TGTGCCAGCAAACGGGGTGGGCCCTACGAGCAGTACTTC.

J is TRBJ2-4 and V is TRBV7-2; TRBD2 is a possible D gene (6 bases). Trimming left V 0 bases short and J 9 bases short, with 12 bases between. This CDR3 is 14 amino acids long. The germline gives CDR1 SGHTA, CDR2 FQGNSA. CDR3 protein: CASSLAMGGGIQYF. In nucleotides, the CDR3 is TGTGCCAGCAGCTTAGCAATGGGAGGTGGCATTCAGTACTTC.

The chain links TRBV5-6 to TRBJ1-2; no definite D call. Trimming stripped 4 bases from V and 2 bases from J, with 15 bases between. The CDR3 extends over 15 amino acids. The germline gives CDR1 SGHDT, CDR2 YYEEEE. The DNA of the CDR3 is TGTGCCAGCAGCAGCCCCGGGAGAGAAAACTATGGCTACACCTTC. This gives the protein CASSSPGRENYGYTF.

This rearrangement joins TRBV27 to TRBJ2-5; the D gene is possibly TRBD1 (5 bases). With 6 bases removed from V and 5 bases from J, the gap between germline ends came to 19 bases. The CDR3 is 15 residues long. The V gene's germline CDR1 is MNHEY and CDR2 SMNVEV (reference sequence). The CDR3: CASSWGLYPGETQYF. The CDR3, as DNA: TGTGCCAGCAGCTGGGGCCTTTACCCCGGGGAGACCCAGTACTTC.

This clone was observed a few times. The rearrangement joins TRBV2 to TRBJ1-6; tentative D call: TRBD1 (6 bases). Germline CDR1 SNHLY, CDR2 FYNNEI. V shed 6 bases and J shed 10 bases, with 13 bases lying between them. The CDR3 loop spans 13 amino acids. The CDR3 loop is CASRDDRLSPLHF. Here the CDR3 DNA reads TGTGCCAGCAGAGATGACAGGCTCTCACCCCTCCACTTT.

This clone was observed once. V and J are TRBV7-9 and TRBJ1-2; D not certain. The CDR3 has 12 residues. Trimming stripped 3 bases from V and 4 bases from J, with 6 bases between. Germline V gives CDR1 SEHNR, CDR2 FQNEAQ (reference sequence). The CDR3 DNA follows: TGTGCCAGCAGCTTGCAGAGCTATGGCTACACCTTC. It specifies CASSLQSYGYTF.

This clone was seen only once. The V and J genes are TRBV2 and TRBJ1-1; D uncertain. The CDR3 loop spans 11 amino acids. The V and J ends lost 8 bases and 0 bases respectively, with 4 bases between them. The germline CDR1 and CDR2 sequences are SNHLY and FYNNEI. The DNA of the CDR3 is TGTGCCAGCCGGGTGAACACTGAAGCTTTCTTT. Translation gives CASRVNTEAFF.

The rearrangement links TRBV7-9 to TRBJ2-7; D unresolved. The CDR3 length is 13 residues. Per germline, CDR1 SEHNR and CDR2 FQNEAQ (reference sequence). V dropped 4 bases and J dropped 2 bases, with 9 bases sitting between them. This CDR3 is CASSSAPPYEQYF. The CDR3 nucleotides are TGTGCCAGCAGCTCCGCCCCGCCCTACGAGCAGTACTTC.

This chain connects TRBV5-4 to TRBJ1-6, with 11 bases lining up with TRBD1. Germline loops: CDR1 SGHNT, CDR2 YYREEE (reference sequence). The CDR3 has 17 residues. V gave up 2 bases and J gave up 7 bases; unmatched junction bases: 8. The CDR3, as DNA: TGTGCCAGCAGCTTTCCCGGGACAGGGGGGAAGAATTCACCCCTCCACTTT. Amino acids: CASSFPGTGGKNSPLHF.

The DNA of the CDR3 is TGTGCCACCAGTGTCGCACGCGAAGATTCCTACGAGCAGTACTTC. Translation gives CATSVAREDSYEQYF. The rearrangement links TRBV15 to TRBJ2-7; no firm D call. CDR1 is LNHNV and CDR2 is YYDKDF in the germline V gene (reference sequence). Trimming stripped 6 bases from V and 1 base from J, with 16 bases between. This CDR3 is 15 amino acids long. Full variable domain (missing parts from reference TRBV15 and TRBJ2-7): DAMVIQNPRYQVTQFGKPVTLSCSQTLNHNVMYWYQQKSSQAPKLLFHYYDKDFNNEADTPDNFQSRRPNTSFCFLDIRSPGLGDTAMYLCATSVAREDSYEQYFGPGTRLTVT.

The chain joins TRBV4-2 to TRBJ2-7; no clear D. The CDR3 covers 13 residues. Germline assignment: CDR1 LGHNA and CDR2 YNFKEQ. Deletions cut 5 bases from V and 6 bases from J, with 14 bases between. The DNA of the CDR3 is TGTGCCAGCAGCGGAGTCCCGGCCCGCGAGCAGTACTTC. As protein: CASSGVPAREQYF.

The chain is built from TRBV11-2 and TRBJ1-1; no firm D call. V lost 1 base and J 1 base, leaving 4 bases between the germline ends. Germline loops: CDR1 SGHAT, CDR2 FQNNGV. This CDR3 has 13 residues. CDR3: CASSLGRNTEAFF. CDR3 DNA: TGTGCCAGCAGCTTAGGACGGAACACTGAAGCTTTCTTT.

The genes are TRBV4-2 and TRBJ2-1; 7 bases are a match to TRBD2. Trimming removed 0 bases from V and 6 bases from J; junction bases left unmatched: 17. From germline, CDR1 is LGHNA and CDR2 YNFKEQ. The CDR3 length is 19 residues. The CDR3 bases are TGTGCCAGCAGCCAAGATCTCTCCCCTAGCGGCCTGGGGGGCAATGAGCAGTTCTTC. This encodes CASSQDLSPSGLGGNEQFF.

The chain has TRBV11-2 and TRBJ2-1, with 13 bases aligning to TRBD2. CDR3 length: 19 amino acids. Trimming at V came to 10 bases and at J to 0 bases, leaving 15 bases not matched to a gene. Germline V CDR1 and CDR2: SGHAT, FQNNGV. In nucleotides, the CDR3 is TGTGCCACCTCCTCCGGGACTAGCGGGACAGTAAGCTCCTACAATGAGCAGTTCTTC. This encodes CATSSGTSGTVSSYNEQFF.